This T cell receptor beta chain was sequenced during a study of T cells in Graves' hyperthyroidism and ophthalmopathy. Study results and limitations: Also found in blood were most expanded thyroid clonotypes above 0.001.

The TCR beta CDR3 regions underwent amplification using RNA transcripts as the source. The HTBI primer set drove a first-round RT-PCR of the TCR CDR3. TCRdb re-derived calls from the multiplex PCR reads in MiXCR, one entry per CDR3 protein. The sample includes 300,000 to 400,000 distinct CDR3 sequences, 18% seen only once; the top ten take 40%. Disease lasting under 3 months, a NOSPECS grade of at least 4, and a Clinical Activity Score of at least 3 were features of the ophthalmopathy patients. Researchers barred patients who had uncontrolled infection, other autoimmune disease, pregnancy or lactation. The study based diagnoses on clinical symptoms, serum thyroxine and TRAb, thyroid ultrasound and orbital computed tomography. This CDR3 is 15 amino acids long. Germline V gene sequence: CDR1 ENHRY, CDR2 SYGVKD. V was trimmed by 0 bases and J by 3 bases, leaving 11 bases between them. In this sample, this clonotype turned up many times. Its antigen is currently unknown.

This TCR was recovered from a man younger than 35 with Graves' ophthalmopathy. Sequencing used blood. The V gene is TRBV10-3, the J gene TRBJ1-1, with D perhaps TRBD1 (6 bases). CDR3 loop: CAISESGGRDTEAFF. The CDR3, as DNA: TGTGCCATCAGTGAGTCTGGGGGGCGGGACACTGAAGCTTTCTTT.